This TCR beta chain was retrieved from a study of blood T cell repertoires in COVID-19. Study context: Donors in the United States, Italy and Spain gave samples during acute or convalescent COVID-19. T cells, B-cell-depleted T cells, or PBMCs provided the cDNA or gDNA that served as material.

Per germline, CDR1 MNHEY and CDR2 SVGAGI. The CDR3 runs 15 residues. Trimming pared 6 bases from V and 4 bases from J, leaving 18 bases between. This clone was seen only a few times. Original processing notes: For nucleated cells, counts were estimated from reference gene primer amplification. Sequenced by immunoSEQ multiplex PCR; TCRdb stores in-frame clones only, minus some. That table gives V, J and clone size, and the DNA gave D and trimming. Of fewer than 350,000 clones listed, about nine tenths are singletons. Source material: peripheral blood. The V and J genes are TRBV6-5 and TRBJ1-1; D is possibly TRBD1 (5 bases). This sequence was found in a man aged 35-49 years with active or convalescent COVID-19. The CDR3 DNA is TGTGCCAGCAGCCCCCGGGGACTAACTCCCACTGAAGCTTTCTTT. Amino acid sequence: CASSPRGLTPTEAFF.